Presented here are 24 T cell receptor beta chains from one specimen sequenced in a study of a mutant IDH1 vaccine in newly diagnosed glioma (dated by TCRdb to about 2021). Antigen specificity for these receptors is unknown. Library construction relied on the immunoSEQ multiplex PCR assay. Sourced from immuneACCESS, this table was stored by TCRdb with only in-frame sequences that have V and J called. A share of the clones is absent; for the studies checked, an unresolved V gene accounts for under half, and the remainder has no known explanation. The sample data list about 75,000 clones, and 90% to 95% of these were observed just once. The top ten clones comprise more than 0.5% of the sample. The sample's time point label is to be understood as: week 5, during vaccination. Each vaccine dose, consisting of 300 ug of a 20-mer mutant IDH1 peptide in Montanide, was administered subcutaneously with topical imiquimod.

The specimen was PBMCs, collected from a glioma patient whose treatment included an IDH1 peptide vaccine. The receptors here all came from a woman aged 50 to 60 with glioma.

This chain joins TRBV9 and TRBJ2-7; D gene uncertain. There are 13 residues in the CDR3. V was trimmed by 0 bases and J by 2 bases, leaving 6 bases between them. Looked up from germline, CDR1 is SGDLS and CDR2 is YYNGEE. CDR3 DNA: TGTGCCAGCAGCGTAGGCGGAACCTACGAGCAGTACTTC. This sequence encodes CASSVGGTYEQYF.

The chain recombines TRBV19 with TRBJ1-5, with unresolved D. V was cut by 7 bases and J by 4 bases, with 20 bases left in between. There are 16 residues in the CDR3. The germline gives CDR1 LNHDA, CDR2 SQIVND (reference sequence). CDR3 loop: CASTSMSSIGNQPQHF. CDR3 nucleotide sequence: TGTGCCAGTACCAGTATGTCGTCTATTGGGAATCAGCCCCAGCATTTT.

This sequence joins TRBV10-1 and TRBJ2-4; 9 nucleotides match TRBD1. This CDR3 comprises 13 residues. Trimming at V came to 4 bases and at J to 7 bases, leaving 2 bases not matched to a gene. The V gene's germline CDR1 is WNHNN and CDR2 SYGVQD (reference sequence). This CDR3 reads CASSGGTGNIQYF. The CDR3 region has the DNA TGCGCCAGCAGTGGAGGGACAGGGAACATTCAGTACTTC.

This clone was picked up one time. The rearrangement joins TRBV27 to TRBJ2-5; 8 nucleotides line up with TRBD1. Per the germline V gene, CDR1 is MNHEY and CDR2 is SMNVEV (reference sequence). V lost 6 bases and J lost 4; bases outside the gene matches: 7. The CDR3 has 14 amino acids. DNA for the CDR3: TGTGCCAGCAGCGGACAGGGCCGGGTAGAGACCCAGTACTTC. Translating gives CASSGQGRVETQYF.

V gene TRBV5-1 combines with J gene TRBJ2-7, with 7 bases that match TRBD1. V gave up 5 bases and J gave up 4 bases; unmatched junction bases: 9. The CDR3 extends over 14 amino acids. Germline V gene sequence: CDR1 SGHRS, CDR2 YFSETQ. The CDR3 sequence is CASSRGTATYEQYF. The CDR3 DNA reads as TGCGCCAGCAGTCGTGGGACAGCAACTTACGAGCAGTACTTC.

The chain recombines TRBV10-3 with TRBJ2-3; 9 nucleotides agree with TRBD2. V dropped 4 bases and J dropped 0; count of bases not matched to a gene: 2. The CDR3 covers 15 residues. Germline V gives CDR1 ENHRY, CDR2 SYGVKD. The CDR3 DNA reads as TGTGCCATCAGTGTAACTAGCGGGAGCACAGATACGCAGTATTTT. This sequence encodes CAISVTSGSTDTQYF.

The V and J genes are TRBV15 and TRBJ2-7; no reliable D call. The ends were cut back, 0 bases at V and 6 bases at J, with 12 bases in the middle. CDR3 length: 14 residues. Germline V lookup: CDR1 LNHNV, CDR2 YYDKDF (reference sequence). CDR3 sequence (DNA): TGTGCCACCAGCAGAGATGCCGGGCGTCTCGAGCAGTACTTC. It encodes CATSRDAGRLEQYF.

The chain joins TRBV28 to TRBJ2-1, with 10 bases fitting TRBD1. Per the germline V gene, CDR1 is MDHEN and CDR2 is SYDVKM. There are 16 residues in the CDR3. V lost 4 bases, J lost 4 bases, and 7 bases stayed unmatched. The CDR3 region is CASSSPGTGEYNEQFF. The DNA of the CDR3 is TGTGCCAGCAGTTCCCCCGGGACAGGGGAATACAATGAGCAGTTCTTC.

The genes are TRBV19 and TRBJ2-6; D is unresolved. With 6 bases removed from V and 0 bases from J, the gap between germline ends came to 3 bases. The CDR3 covers 13 residues. Germline CDR1 and CDR2: LNHDA and SQIVND (reference sequence). This CDR3 reads CASRSSGANVLTF. The CDR3, as DNA: TGTGCCAGTAGGAGCTCTGGGGCCAACGTCCTGACTTTC.

The sample holds one count of this clone. The chain uses TRBV7-9 and TRBJ2-1; 8 bases fit TRBD1. This CDR3 contains 14 residues. Unmatched junction bases numbered 5, after V lost 1 base and J lost 9 bases. Germline values: CDR1 SEHNR, CDR2 FQNEAQ (reference sequence). The CDR3 DNA reads TGTGCCAGCAGCTTAGAGACAGGGGTTGGTGAGCAGTTCTTC. Translated, it gives CASSLETGVGEQFF.

The chain carries TRBV6-1 and TRBJ1-2, with a weak D call TRBD1 (6 bases). Deletions cut 2 bases from V and 8 bases from J, with 15 bases between. Germline V CDR1 and CDR2: MNHNS, SASEGT. The CDR3 runs 14 residues. The DNA of the CDR3 is TGTGCCAGCAGTGAATATAGGGGGATTGTAGGCTACACCTTC. It translates to CASSEYRGIVGYTF.

This rearrangement joins TRBV5-1 to TRBJ2-2, with D possibly TRBD1 on 6 matching bases. V lost 3 bases and J lost 0, with 12 bases in between. The CDR3 length is 16 residues. Germline lookup yields CDR1 SGHRS and CDR2 YFSETQ. This CDR3 is CASSSYQGTNTGELFF. In nucleotides, the CDR3 is TGCGCCAGCAGCTCGTATCAGGGGACGAACACCGGGGAGCTGTTTTTT.

V usage is TRBV2 and J usage is TRBJ1-1; D unresolved. V was pared by 2 bases and J by 5 bases, with 9 bases between. The germline gives CDR1 SNHLY, CDR2 FYNNEI. This CDR3 has 13 amino acids. In DNA form, the CDR3 reads TGTGCCAGCAGTGAAACCCCAGTGACTGAAGCTTTCTTT. Protein product: CASSETPVTEAFF. Variable domain in full (rest from reference TRBV2 and TRBJ1-1): EPEVTQTPSHQVTQMGQEVILRCVPISNHLYFYWYRQILGQKVEFLVSFYNNEISEKSEIFDDQFSVERPDGSNFTLKIRSTKLEDSAMYFCASSETPVTEAFFGQGTRLTVV.

The chain couples TRBV28 to TRBJ2-1, with D possibly being TRBD2 (5 bases). Germline values: CDR1 MDHEN, CDR2 SYDVKM. This CDR3 has 10 residues. Trimming shortened V by 5 bases and J by 12 bases, and 8 bases separated the two germline ends. This CDR3 is CASSGSGQFF. As DNA, the CDR3 is TGTGCCAGCAGTGGGAGCGGGCAGTTCTTC.

V gene TRBV9 combines with J gene TRBJ1-4, with 7 nucleotides matching TRBD1. In germline, CDR1 is SGDLS, CDR2 YYNGEE. The V segment lost 3 bases and the J segment 3 bases; nucleotides outside the gene matches: 5. The CDR3 contains 15 residues. The CDR3 reads CASSDPGTANEKLFF. The CDR3 nucleotides are TGTGCCAGCAGCGATCCCGGGACAGCTAATGAAAAACTGTTTTTT.

CDR3 in amino acids: CASSSPPNEKLFF. The DNA for the CDR3 is TGTGCCAGCAGCTCCCCTCCCAATGAAAAACTGTTTTTT. The V call is TRBV7-2, the J call TRBJ1-4; D is ambiguous. CDR3 length: 13 residues. V lost 4 bases and J 5 bases, leaving 8 bases between the germline ends. Germline assignment: CDR1 SGHTA and CDR2 FQGNSA.

This clone was found once. The chain links TRBV9 to TRBJ2-5, with D possibly being TRBD2 (6 bases). V was cut by 3 bases and J by 2 bases, with 11 bases left in between. CDR3 length equals 14 residues. Looked up from germline, CDR1 is SGDLS and CDR2 is YYNGEE. The CDR3 protein is CASSARGGQETQYF. The DNA of the CDR3 is TGTGCCAGCAGCGCTCGTGGGGGGCAAGAGACCCAGTACTTC.

The table lists this clone with a count of one. The chain is built from TRBV6-5 and TRBJ2-7, with D unclear. Trimming shortened V by 0 bases and J by 5 bases, and 8 bases separated the two germline ends. The CDR3 has 13 residues. Germline V gene data show CDR1 as MNHEY and CDR2 as SVGAGI. DNA for the CDR3: TGTGCCAGCAGTTACTCTAGGTTAAACGAGCAGTACTTC. This codes for CASSYSRLNEQYF.

The chain combines TRBV5-1 with TRBJ2-5; TRBD1 matches 8 bases. With V trimmed by 5 bases and J by 5 bases, 8 bases remained unmatched. The CDR3 runs to 14 residues. Germline CDR1 and CDR2: SGHRS and YFSETQ. The CDR3 region has the DNA TGCGCCAGCAGTTTAGGACAGGGCGGGGAGACCCAGTACTTC. Its protein product is CASSLGQGGETQYF.

This chain links TRBV28 with TRBJ1-4, with D possibly being TRBD1 (5 bases). CDR3 length: 17 amino acids. Germline V gene data show CDR1 as MDHEN and CDR2 as SYDVKM. V dropped 6 bases and J dropped 2 bases, with 19 bases sitting between them. The CDR3 DNA sequence: TGTGCCAGCAGGGGGACTGGAGGGATTGGGACTAATGAAAAACTGTTTTTT. It translates to CASRGTGGIGTNEKLFF.

The rearrangement uses TRBV6-6 and TRBJ1-5; D not certain. The CDR3 sequence is 15 residues long. Per the germline V gene, CDR1 is MNHNY and CDR2 is SVGAGI (reference sequence). Trimming shortened V by 6 bases and J by 6 bases, and 18 bases separated the two germline ends. The CDR3 region is CASRGAGGSAQPQHF. CDR3 DNA sequence: TGTGCCAGCAGGGGCGCGGGAGGGAGTGCTCAGCCCCAGCATTTT.

This sequence joins TRBV2 and TRBJ2-6; 7 bases map to TRBD2. V trimming: 7 bases; J trimming: 0 bases; junction bases outside the gene matches: 15. Germline lookup yields CDR1 SNHLY and CDR2 FYNNEI. The CDR3 totals 19 residues. CDR3: CASTLTVGGIGSGANVLTF. CDR3 sequence (DNA): TGTGCCAGCACTCTCACCGTGGGGGGGATTGGCTCTGGGGCCAACGTCCTGACTTTC.

This sequence joins TRBV7-3 and TRBJ2-7; a possible D gene is TRBD2 (7 bases). V dropped 0 bases and J dropped 2 bases, with 11 bases sitting between them. The CDR3 consists of 15 residues. Germline V CDR1 and CDR2: SGHTA, FQGTGA. CDR3 sequence reads: CASSLTGGPAYEQYF. CDR3 DNA: TGTGCCAGCAGCTTAACCGGGGGGCCAGCCTACGAGCAGTACTTC.

The chain recombines TRBV28 with TRBJ2-7; tentative D call: TRBD2 (6 bases). Trimming shortened V by 5 bases and J by 0 bases, and 20 bases separated the two germline ends. Germline values: CDR1 MDHEN, CDR2 SYDVKM. The CDR3 covers 17 residues. The CDR3: CASSRGGGTPSSYEQYF. The CDR3 nucleotides are TGTGCCAGCAGTAGGGGCGGCGGGACTCCTAGCTCCTACGAGCAGTACTTC.